This T cell receptor (beta chain) appears in the sequencing data of a study of siplizumab effects on memory and regulatory T cells. Study findings and constraints: Memory T cells appeared less diverse than naive cells, which seemed to contribute substantially to alloresponse. Suppressive function of proliferating Tregs from siplizumab cultures was not confirmed.

Concerning this clone: The antigen is not known.

Assay: immunoSEQ multiplex PCR; the TCRdb copy retains only in-frame clones and omits some. The repertoire consists of 20,000 to 30,000 clones, with approximately 82% occurring once and the leading ten covering under 25%. The CDR3 extends over 16 amino acids. The germline V and J ends were trimmed by 5 bases and 0 bases, with 12 bases remaining between them. Germline CDR1 is SGHRS and CDR2 is YFSETQ. Source material: memory CD4+ T cells sorted from blood. The sequence was collected from a human donor in good health. The chain links TRBV5-1 to TRBJ2-6; D call uncertain. The CDR3 region has the DNA TGCGCCAGCAGGCGGCGCACCGACTCTGGGGCCAACGTCCTGACTTTC. Protein product: CASRRRTDSGANVLTF.